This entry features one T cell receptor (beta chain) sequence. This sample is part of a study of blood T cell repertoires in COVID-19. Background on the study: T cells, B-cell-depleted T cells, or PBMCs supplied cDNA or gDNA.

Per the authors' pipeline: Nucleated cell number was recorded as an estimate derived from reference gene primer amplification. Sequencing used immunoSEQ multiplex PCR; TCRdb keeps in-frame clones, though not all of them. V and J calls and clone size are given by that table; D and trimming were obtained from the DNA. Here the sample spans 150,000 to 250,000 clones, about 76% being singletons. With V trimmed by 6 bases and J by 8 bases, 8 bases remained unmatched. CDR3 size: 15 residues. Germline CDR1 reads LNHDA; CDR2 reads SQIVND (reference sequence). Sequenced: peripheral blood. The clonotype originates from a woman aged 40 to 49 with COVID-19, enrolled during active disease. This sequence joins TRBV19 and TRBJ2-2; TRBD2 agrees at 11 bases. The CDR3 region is CASSELAGVRGELFF. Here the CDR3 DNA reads TGTGCCAGTAGCGAACTAGCGGGAGTAAGAGGGGAGCTGTTTTTT. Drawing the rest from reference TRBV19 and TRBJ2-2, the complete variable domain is DGGITQSPKYLFRKEGQNVTLSCEQNLNHDAMYWYRQDPGQGLRLIYYSQIVNDFQKGDIAEGYSVSREKKESFPLTVTSAQKNPTAFYLCASSELAGVRGELFFGEGSRLTVL.